Listed below are T cell receptor beta chains from one sample, sequenced in a study of shared clonotypes between healthy human individuals. The repertoire was sequenced with immunoSEQ multiplex PCR; TCRdb's copy has only in-frame clones and lacks some. The repertoire holds about 1.5 million clones, about 98% seen once, with less than 0.55% in the top ten. The sample comprised naive CD4+ T cells sorted from blood. The receptors here all came from a man aged 30-40 years in good health. CDR3s include the opening cysteine and the closing phenylalanine or tryptophan. D genes are given only for firm matches. Clone size is not always given. Where it is, it says once, few, many or a class for expanded clones.

cdr3_aa: CASSVGKRGNGYTF
cdr3_nt: TGTGCCAGCAGCGTTGGGAAGAGGGGGAATGGCTACACCTTC
d_call: NA
v_call: TRBV9
j_call: TRBJ1-2
clone_size: NA

cdr3_aa: CASSYSGANEKLFF
cdr3_nt: TGTGCCAGCAGTTATTCCGGGGCTAATGAAAAACTGTTTTTT
d_call: NA
v_call: TRBV6-6
j_call: TRBJ1-4
clone_size: NA

cdr3_aa: CASSGRTGEKLFF
cdr3_nt: TGTGCCAGCAGCGGTCGGACTGGTGAAAAACTGTTTTTT
d_call: NA
v_call: TRBV5-4
j_call: TRBJ1-4
clone_size: NA

cdr3_aa: CASSSIQLAKNIQYF
cdr3_nt: TGTGCCAGCAGCTCTATACAGCTAGCCAAAAACATTCAGTACTTC
d_call: NA
v_call: TRBV5-6
j_call: TRBJ2-4
clone_size: NA

cdr3_aa: CASQKQGYEQYF
cdr3_nt: TGTGCCTCACAAAAACAGGGGTACGAGCAGTACTTC
d_call: TRBD1
v_call: TRBV10-3
j_call: TRBJ2-7
clone_size: NA

cdr3_aa: CASSLHRNQPQHF
cdr3_nt: TGTGCCAGCAGCTTACACAGGAATCAGCCCCAGCATTTT
d_call: NA
v_call: TRBV7-8
j_call: TRBJ1-5
clone_size: NA

cdr3_aa: CASSELRGRDNEKLFF
cdr3_nt: TGTGCCAGCAGTGAATTAAGGGGCAGAGATAATGAAAAACTGTTTTTT
d_call: NA
v_call: TRBV25-1
j_call: TRBJ1-4
clone_size: NA

cdr3_aa: CASSLLYTEQFF
cdr3_nt: TGTGCCAGCAGTCTCCTCTACACTGAGCAGTTCTTC
d_call: NA
v_call: TRBV28
j_call: TRBJ2-1
clone_size: NA

cdr3_aa: CASSPQGGGETQYF
cdr3_nt: TGTGCCAGCTCACCACAAGGGGGGGGAGAGACCCAGTACTTC
d_call: NA
v_call: TRBV18
j_call: TRBJ2-5
clone_size: once

cdr3_aa: CASSRKKDENGYTF
cdr3_nt: TGTGCCAGTAGTCGGAAGAAAGACGAGAATGGCTACACCTTC
d_call: NA
v_call: TRBV19
j_call: TRBJ1-2
clone_size: NA

cdr3_aa: CASSLMRGDTEAFF
cdr3_nt: TGTGCCAGCAGCTTAATGAGGGGCGACACTGAAGCTTTCTTT
d_call: NA
v_call: TRBV7-9
j_call: TRBJ1-1
clone_size: NA

cdr3_aa: CSVHTTNRGLAYEQYF
cdr3_nt: TGCAGCGTTCACACAACTAACAGGGGCTTGGCCTACGAGCAGTACTTC
d_call: TRBD1
v_call: TRBV29-1
j_call: TRBJ2-7
clone_size: NA

cdr3_aa: CASSLVSYEQYF
cdr3_nt: TGTGCCAGCAGCTTAGTCTCCTACGAGCAGTACTTC
d_call: NA
v_call: TRBV7-2
j_call: TRBJ2-7
clone_size: once

cdr3_aa: CASSVGVNPSYNEQFF
cdr3_nt: TGTGCCAGCAGCGTAGGGGTGAACCCCTCCTACAATGAGCAGTTCTTC
d_call: NA
v_call: TRBV9
j_call: TRBJ2-1
clone_size: NA

cdr3_aa: CASSERGIGGETQYF
cdr3_nt: TGTGCCAGCAGTGAAAGAGGCATAGGGGGGGAGACCCAGTACTTC
d_call: NA
v_call: TRBV6-1
j_call: TRBJ2-5
clone_size: NA

cdr3_aa: CSVELGSGATNEKLFF
cdr3_nt: TGCAGCGTTGAATTGGGGTCAGGGGCGACTAATGAAAAACTGTTTTTT
d_call: NA
v_call: TRBV29-1
j_call: TRBJ1-4
clone_size: NA

cdr3_aa: CASSWGRAGANVLTF
cdr3_nt: TGTGCCAGCAGCTGGGGCAGGGCTGGGGCCAACGTCCTGACTTTC
d_call: NA
v_call: TRBV7-2
j_call: TRBJ2-6
clone_size: NA

cdr3_aa: CAISEWGGGNEQFF
cdr3_nt: TGTGCCATCAGTGAGTGGGGGGGAGGGAATGAGCAGTTCTTC
d_call: TRBD2
v_call: TRBV10-3
j_call: TRBJ2-1
clone_size: NA

cdr3_aa: CASSLFAGMPQHF
cdr3_nt: TGTGCCAGCAGCTTATTTGCGGGGATGCCCCAGCATTTT
d_call: NA
v_call: TRBV11-2
j_call: TRBJ1-5
clone_size: NA

cdr3_aa: CASSSQTSGTLSSYEQYF
cdr3_nt: TGCGCCAGCAGCTCCCAGACTAGCGGGACCCTAAGCTCCTACGAGCAGTACTTC
d_call: TRBD2
v_call: TRBV5-1
j_call: TRBJ2-7
clone_size: NA

cdr3_aa: CASSLGTSGGPTDTQYF
cdr3_nt: TGCGCCAGCAGCTTGGGGACTAGCGGGGGTCCCACAGATACGCAGTATTTT
d_call: TRBD2
v_call: TRBV5-1
j_call: TRBJ2-3
clone_size: NA

cdr3_aa: CASTPGPIHEQFF
cdr3_nt: TGTGCCAGCACCCCAGGGCCCATCCATGAGCAGTTCTTC
d_call: NA
v_call: TRBV28
j_call: TRBJ2-1
clone_size: NA

cdr3_aa: CASSLDWTSVEQFF
cdr3_nt: TGTGCCAGCAGCCTCGACTGGACTAGCGTAGAGCAGTTCTTC
d_call: TRBD2
v_call: TRBV7-9
j_call: TRBJ2-1
clone_size: once

cdr3_aa: CASSSSGSSYNEQFF
cdr3_nt: TGTGCCAGCAGTAGTAGCGGGAGCTCCTACAATGAGCAGTTCTTC
d_call: TRBD2
v_call: TRBV6-4
j_call: TRBJ2-1
clone_size: NA

cdr3_aa: CAWNRATNEKLFF
cdr3_nt: TGTGCCTGGAACAGAGCAACTAATGAAAAACTGTTTTTT
d_call: NA
v_call: TRBV30
j_call: TRBJ1-4
clone_size: NA

cdr3_aa: CASSLAGLAGAYNEQFF
cdr3_nt: TGCGCCAGCAGCTTGGCGGGCCTAGCGGGAGCCTACAATGAGCAGTTCTTC
d_call: TRBD2
v_call: TRBV5-1
j_call: TRBJ2-1
clone_size: NA

cdr3_aa: CASSSRDRGRYQETQYF
cdr3_nt: TGTGCCAGCAGCTCGCGGGACAGGGGACGGTACCAAGAGACCCAGTACTTC
d_call: TRBD1
v_call: TRBV7-2
j_call: TRBJ2-5
clone_size: NA

cdr3_aa: CASSLVQANYGYTF
cdr3_nt: TGCGCCAGCAGCTTGGTACAGGCTAACTATGGCTACACCTTC
d_call: NA
v_call: TRBV5-1
j_call: TRBJ1-2
clone_size: NA

cdr3_aa: CASKASSTGNEQFF
cdr3_nt: TGTGCCAGCAAGGCGTCCTCTACTGGAAATGAGCAGTTCTTC
d_call: NA
v_call: TRBV7-3
j_call: TRBJ2-1
clone_size: NA

cdr3_aa: CASSPRGRSYEQYF
cdr3_nt: TGTGCCAGCAGCCCCCGGGGCCGATCTTACGAGCAGTACTTC
d_call: NA
v_call: TRBV7-8
j_call: TRBJ2-7
clone_size: NA

cdr3_aa: CASSLVRGGTDTQYF
cdr3_nt: TGTGCCAGCAGTTTAGTTCGGGGGGGCACAGATACGCAGTATTTT
d_call: TRBD2
v_call: TRBV28
j_call: TRBJ2-3
clone_size: NA

cdr3_aa: CASSIGLANSYEQYF
cdr3_nt: TGTGCCAGCAGCATAGGACTAGCGAACTCCTACGAGCAGTACTTC
d_call: TRBD2
v_call: TRBV7-8
j_call: TRBJ2-7
clone_size: NA

cdr3_aa: CASSPSGIYEQYF
cdr3_nt: TGTGCCAGCAGTCCTAGCGGAATTTACGAGCAGTACTTC
d_call: TRBD2
v_call: TRBV2
j_call: TRBJ2-7
clone_size: NA

cdr3_aa: CASSLGTQNSYEQYF
cdr3_nt: TGTGCCAGCAGTCTGGGGACTCAGAACTCCTACGAGCAGTACTTC
d_call: NA
v_call: TRBV27
j_call: TRBJ2-7
clone_size: NA

cdr3_aa: CASSSSGRSGELFF
cdr3_nt: TGTGCCAGCAGCTCTAGCGGGAGATCCGGGGAGCTGTTTTTT
d_call: TRBD2
v_call: TRBV7-9
j_call: TRBJ2-2
clone_size: NA

cdr3_aa: CASNSGQGYEQYF
cdr3_nt: TGTGCCAGCAACTCGGGACAGGGGTACGAGCAGTACTTC
d_call: TRBD1
v_call: TRBV14
j_call: TRBJ2-7
clone_size: NA

cdr3_aa: CASSHPGQTTDTQYF
cdr3_nt: TGTGCCAGCAGTCATCCGGGACAGACTACAGATACGCAGTATTTT
d_call: TRBD1
v_call: TRBV7-6
j_call: TRBJ2-3
clone_size: NA